Listed below are T cell receptor beta chains from one sample, sequenced in a study of T-cell memory formation after mild COVID-19. In TCRdb, the 5' RACE reads were re-called with MiXCR into one record per CDR3 protein. The top ten clones hold roughly 4% of a sample with 200,000 to 250,000 distinct CDR3 sequences, over 9% of them seen once. Sequences were obtained from PBMCs or a T cell subset sorted from them (not recorded which). The receptors originated from a man aged 18 to 29 who had mild COVID-19 (a few samples of this study predate the infection). Cell type and time point are not known. Both conserved end residues are part of each CDR3. The order of the fields is V gene, J gene, clone size, D gene, CDR3 DNA, CDR3 protein. A D gene is named only where the DNA matches it firmly. Clone size is stated in some rows and not others, as once, few, many or a class when expanded.

>TRBV3-1|TRBJ2-7|-|-
TGTGCCAGCAGCCAAGTTGGGACGTCTAGCTCCTACGAGCAGTACTTC
CASSQVGTSSSYEQYF
>TRBV6-5|TRBJ2-3|-|-
TGTGCCAGCAGAACCAGGGGTACAGATACGCAGTATTTT
CASRTRGTDTQYF
>TRBV7-9|TRBJ1-1|-|-
TGTGCCAGCAGCCCGTACGGGGTAAGGAACACTGAAGCTTTCTTT
CASSPYGVRNTEAFF
>TRBV5-1|TRBJ1-2|-|-
TGCGCCAGCAGCTCTGCGGGACGCCTTAATGGCTACACCTTC
CASSSAGRLNGYTF
>TRBV9|TRBJ2-2|few|-
TGTGCCAGCAGCGCCGCCGGGACGCAGAACACCGGGGAGCTGTTTTTT
CASSAAGTQNTGELFF
>TRBV3-1|TRBJ1-3|-|TRBD1
TGTGCCAGCAGCCAAGATCAAGGGGGCTGGTCTGGAAACACCATATATTTT
CASSQDQGGWSGNTIYF
>TRBV6-2/TRBV6-3|TRBJ1-2|-|-
TGTGCCAGCACCGGCCACGATGGATATGGCTACACCTTC
CASTGHDGYGYTF
>TRBV4-2|TRBJ1-4|few|-
TGTGCCAGCAGCCAAGGAGGCCAGGGTAATGAAAAACTGTTTTTT
CASSQGGQGNEKLFF
>TRBV3-1|TRBJ2-5|many|-
TGTGCCAGCAGCCAAGAGGGGTTTGGGACCCAGTACTTC
CASSQEGFGTQYF
>TRBV5-1|TRBJ2-3|many|TRBD1
TGCGCCAGCAGCTTGGACGGCAGGGGGCTGTCAGATACGCAGTATTTT
CASSLDGRGLSDTQYF
>TRBV28|TRBJ1-5|few|-
TGTGCCAGCAGGTGGCAAAACAATCAGCCCCAGCATTTT
CASRWQNNQPQHF
>TRBV28|TRBJ1-2|-|TRBD1
TGTGCCAGCAGCACCGGACAGGCGGACAGTAACTATGGCTACACCTTC
CASSTGQADSNYGYTF
>TRBV7-9|TRBJ2-3|-|-
TGTGCCAACCCTGCGGGGACAATTAGCACAGATACGCAGTATTTT
CANPAGTISTDTQYF
>TRBV12-3/TRBV12-4|TRBJ2-2|-|-
TGTGCCAGCAGTCCATTAGGACACAAGGGCACCGGGGAGCTGTTTTTT
CASSPLGHKGTGELFF
>TRBV29-1|TRBJ2-1|few|-
TGCAGCGTTGGTTGGAGTATGTTTTCTGAGCAGTTCTTC
CSVGWSMFSEQFF
>TRBV20-1|TRBJ1-4|many|TRBD1
TGCAGTGCCACAGGGGAATGGGGTGAAAAACTGTTTTTT
CSATGEWGEKLFF
>TRBV5-1|TRBJ1-2|-|-
TGCGCCAGCAGCCTACAGGGTGGGGACTATGGCTACACCTTC
CASSLQGGDYGYTF
>TRBV10-3|TRBJ2-3|-|TRBD2
TGTGCCATCAGTGAGGCCGGGACTAGCGGGGCGAACACAGATACGCAGTATTTT
CAISEAGTSGANTDTQYF
>TRBV4-3|TRBJ2-1|-|TRBD1
TGCGCCAGCAGCTCCTTCCGGGACAGGGAGACCAATGAGCAGTTCTTC
CASSSFRDRETNEQFF
>TRBV4-3|TRBJ2-7|many|-
TGCGCCAGCAGCCAAGGCACCGGCTACGAGCAGTACTTC
CASSQGTGYEQYF
>TRBV12-3/TRBV12-4|TRBJ2-5|few|-
TGTGCCAGCAGTCCCGCGGGGTCGAGGGAGACCCAGTACTTC
CASSPAGSRETQYF
>TRBV7-9|TRBJ1-6|few|-
TGTGCCAGCGAAAAAGGGTCATCAAATTCACCCCTCCACTTT
CASEKGSSNSPLHF
>TRBV29-1|TRBJ2-1|many|-
TGCAGCGTAGTGGGGGCAGCAAATGAGCAGTTCTTC
CSVVGAANEQFF
>TRBV7-8|TRBJ1-2|few|TRBD1
TGTGCCAGCAGCCACCGGGACAGAATTAACTATGGCTACACCTTC
CASSHRDRINYGYTF
>TRBV24-1|TRBJ1-5|few|-
TGTGCCACCTTCGGGCCTCATCAGCCCCAGCATTTT
CATFGPHQPQHF
>TRBV5-1|TRBJ2-5|-|TRBD1
TGCGCCAGCAGTACACAGGGGGAGACCCAGTACTTC
CASSTQGETQYF
>TRBV2|TRBJ2-3|many|TRBD2
TGTGCCAACCAGCGGGGGTGGGCAGATACGCAGTATTTT
CANQRGWADTQYF
>TRBV7-2|TRBJ2-2|few|-
TGTGCCAGCACCCAAACAGGGTGGACCGGGGAGCTGTTTTTT
CASTQTGWTGELFF
>TRBV7-9|TRBJ1-4|few|-
TGTGCCAGCAGTCGGGGGGGTAATGAAAAACTGTTTTTT
CASSRGGNEKLFF
>TRBV12-3/TRBV12-4|TRBJ1-2|many|-
TGTGCCAGCAGTTTCCGGGACAACTATGGCTACACCTTC
CASSFRDNYGYTF
>TRBV5-1|TRBJ1-3|-|-
TGCGCCAGCAGCTCTTCAACCAGGGCCGCACTCTCTGGAAACACCATATATTTT
CASSSSTRAALSGNTIYF
>TRBV5-1|TRBJ2-3|many|TRBD2
TGCGCCAGCAGATCCGGCCTGACTAGCGGGGTCGGCTATTTT
CASRSGLTSGVGYF
>TRBV5-1|TRBJ2-5|-|-
TGCGCCAGCACACTTATTGGGACCCAGTACTTC
CASTLIGTQYF
>TRBV14|TRBJ2-5|-|-
TGTGCCAGCAGCCAAGCCTCAGGGCCGGGGGCCCAGTACTTC
CASSQASGPGAQYF
>TRBV9|TRBJ2-3|many|-
TGTGCCAGCAGCGTAGCAACAGGGGAGGCAGATACGCAGTATTTT
CASSVATGEADTQYF
>TRBV5-1|TRBJ2-3|few|TRBD2
TGCGCCAGCAGCTTTGGCGGGGGGGGCGAAGATACGCAGTATTTT
CASSFGGGGEDTQYF
>TRBV12-3/TRBV12-4|TRBJ1-4|-|-
TGTGCCAGCAGTTTGCGGGGGTTGGGTGAAAAACTGTTTTTT
CASSLRGLGEKLFF
>TRBV28|TRBJ1-3|-|-
TGTGCCAGCAGTTTAACCCACAGGGTCATATATTTT
CASSLTHRVIYF
>TRBV2|TRBJ1-6|few|TRBD1
TGTGCCAGCAGTGTGGGACAGGGTAATTCACCCCTCCACTTT
CASSVGQGNSPLHF
>TRBV12-3/TRBV12-4|TRBJ2-3|many|-
TGTGCCAGCAGTTCAGTCCGGGGGTCGGCTTGGGGCACAGATACGCAGTATTTT
CASSSVRGSAWGTDTQYF
>TRBV11-2|TRBJ2-3|many|-
TGTGCCAGCAGCCCTAGATCAGATACGCAGTATTTT
CASSPRSDTQYF
>TRBV18|TRBJ2-1|few|-
TGTGCCAGCTCACCACCGTTGGGCAGGGAAAACAATGAGCAGTTCTTC
CASSPPLGRENNEQFF
>TRBV15|TRBJ1-3|few|-
TGTGCCACCAGCAGAGATTGGGGCCCTGGAAACACCATATATTTT
CATSRDWGPGNTIYF
>TRBV4-3|TRBJ1-2|-|-
TGCGCCAGCAGCCCCCCGGGTGGGGGGCTAAGGGACTACACCTTC
CASSPPGGGLRDYTF
>TRBV19|TRBJ2-1|-|TRBD1
TGTGCCACTACCCGGGACAGCCCCTACAATGAGCAGTTCTTC
CATTRDSPYNEQFF
>TRBV7-2|TRBJ1-5|many|-
TGTGCCAGCAGCTTAGTAGGCACAGATCAGCCCCAGCATTTT
CASSLVGTDQPQHF
>TRBV4-3|TRBJ1-6|many|-
TGCGCCAGCAGCCAAGTGTGGGCAGGGACCCTTCCCCTCCACTTT
CASSQVWAGTLPLHF
>TRBV23-1|TRBJ2-3|few|-
TGCGCCAGCAGTAAGGGCCTGGAAACAGATACGCAGTATTTT
CASSKGLETDTQYF
>TRBV5-4|TRBJ2-6|few|-
TGTGCCAGCAGCCCGCCGGGGGCTGGGGCCAACGTCCTGACTTTC
CASSPPGAGANVLTF
>TRBV10-1|TRBJ1-1|-|-
TGCGCCAGCAGTCCCGTGACAAAATCGGGCACTGAAGCTTTCTTT
CASSPVTKSGTEAFF
>TRBV18|TRBJ1-2|-|-
TGTGCCAGCTCACCTTCCCGGGTCTCCATCTATGGCTACACCTTC
CASSPSRVSIYGYTF
>TRBV25-1|TRBJ1-5|many|TRBD1
TGTGCCAGCAGTACAGGGGACAGACAGCCCCAGCATTTT
CASSTGDRQPQHF
>TRBV20-1|TRBJ2-1|few|TRBD1
TGCAGTGCTACCGACAGGGATGAGCAGTTCTTC
CSATDRDEQFF